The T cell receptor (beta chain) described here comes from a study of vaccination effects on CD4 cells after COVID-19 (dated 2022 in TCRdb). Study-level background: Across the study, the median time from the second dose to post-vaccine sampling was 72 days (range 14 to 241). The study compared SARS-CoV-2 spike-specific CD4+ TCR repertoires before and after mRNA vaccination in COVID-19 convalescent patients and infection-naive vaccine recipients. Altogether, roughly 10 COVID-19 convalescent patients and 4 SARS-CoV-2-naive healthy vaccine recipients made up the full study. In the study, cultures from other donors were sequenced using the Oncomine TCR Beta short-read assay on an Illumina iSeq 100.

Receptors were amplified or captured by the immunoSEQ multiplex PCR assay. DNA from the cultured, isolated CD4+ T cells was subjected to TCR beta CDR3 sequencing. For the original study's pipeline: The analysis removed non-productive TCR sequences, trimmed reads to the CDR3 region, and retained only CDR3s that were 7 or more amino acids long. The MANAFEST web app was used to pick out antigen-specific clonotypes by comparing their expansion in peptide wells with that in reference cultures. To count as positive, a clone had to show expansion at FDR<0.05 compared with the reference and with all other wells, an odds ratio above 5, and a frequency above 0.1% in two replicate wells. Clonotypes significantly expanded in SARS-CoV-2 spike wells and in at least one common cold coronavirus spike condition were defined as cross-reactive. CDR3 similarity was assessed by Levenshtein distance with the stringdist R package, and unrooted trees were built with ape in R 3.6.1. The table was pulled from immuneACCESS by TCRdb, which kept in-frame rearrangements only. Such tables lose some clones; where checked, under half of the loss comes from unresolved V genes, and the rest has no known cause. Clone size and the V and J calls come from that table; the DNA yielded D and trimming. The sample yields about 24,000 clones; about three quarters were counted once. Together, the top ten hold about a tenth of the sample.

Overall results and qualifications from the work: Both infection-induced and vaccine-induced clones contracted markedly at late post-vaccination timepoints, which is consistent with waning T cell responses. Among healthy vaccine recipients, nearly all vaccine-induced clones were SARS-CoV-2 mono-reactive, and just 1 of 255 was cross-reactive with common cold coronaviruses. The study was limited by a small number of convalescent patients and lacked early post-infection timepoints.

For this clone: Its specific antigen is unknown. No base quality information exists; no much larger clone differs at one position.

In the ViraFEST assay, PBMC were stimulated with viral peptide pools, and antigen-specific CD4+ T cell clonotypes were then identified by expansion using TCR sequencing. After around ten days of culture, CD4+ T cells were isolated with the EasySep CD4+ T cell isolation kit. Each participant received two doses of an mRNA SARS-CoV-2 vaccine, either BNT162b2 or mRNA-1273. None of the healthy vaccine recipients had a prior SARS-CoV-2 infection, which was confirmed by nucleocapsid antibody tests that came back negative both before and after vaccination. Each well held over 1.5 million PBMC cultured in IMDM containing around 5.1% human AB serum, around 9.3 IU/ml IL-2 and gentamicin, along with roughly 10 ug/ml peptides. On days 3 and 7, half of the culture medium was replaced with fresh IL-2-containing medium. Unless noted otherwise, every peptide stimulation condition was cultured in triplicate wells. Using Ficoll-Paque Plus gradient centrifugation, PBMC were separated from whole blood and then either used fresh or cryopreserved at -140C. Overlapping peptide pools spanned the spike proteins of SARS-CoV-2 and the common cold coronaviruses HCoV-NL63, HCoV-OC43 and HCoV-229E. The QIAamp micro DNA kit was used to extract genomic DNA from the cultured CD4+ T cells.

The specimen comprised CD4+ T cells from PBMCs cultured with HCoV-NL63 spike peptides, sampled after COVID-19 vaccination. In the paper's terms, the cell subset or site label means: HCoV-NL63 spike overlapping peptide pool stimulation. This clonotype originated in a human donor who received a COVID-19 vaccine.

The DNA is TGTGCCAGCAGTCGACAGCCCAATCAGCCCCAGCATTTT. Its protein is CASSRQPNQPQHF. Here the chain combines TRBV12-3 or TRBV12-4 and TRBJ1-5; D gene: possibly TRBD1, on 5 matching bases. Relative to germline, V is 5 bases shorter and J is 3 bases shorter, with 8 bases between their ends. The CDR3 holds 13 amino acids from the cysteine to the phenylalanine. Here the CDR3 DNA is all that survives: 39 bases in frame from base 1.